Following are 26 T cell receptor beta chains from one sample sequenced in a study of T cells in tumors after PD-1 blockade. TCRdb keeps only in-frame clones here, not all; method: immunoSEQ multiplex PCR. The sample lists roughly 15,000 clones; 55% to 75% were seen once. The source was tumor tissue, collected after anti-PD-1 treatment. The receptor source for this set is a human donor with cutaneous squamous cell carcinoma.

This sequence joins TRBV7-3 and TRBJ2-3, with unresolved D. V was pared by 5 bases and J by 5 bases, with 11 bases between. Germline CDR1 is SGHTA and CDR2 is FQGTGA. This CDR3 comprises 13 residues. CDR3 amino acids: CASSPRPQDTQYF. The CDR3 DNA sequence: TGTGCCAGCAGCCCCCGCCCCCAAGATACGCAGTATTTT.

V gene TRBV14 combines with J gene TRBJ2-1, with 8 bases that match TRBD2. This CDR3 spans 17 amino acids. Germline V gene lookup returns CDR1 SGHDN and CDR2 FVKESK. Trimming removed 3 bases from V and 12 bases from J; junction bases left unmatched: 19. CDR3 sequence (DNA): TGTGCCAGCAGCCATAGCGGCAAGCGGGAGATTGTGTCTGGGCAGTTCTTC. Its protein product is CASSHSGKREIVSGQFF.

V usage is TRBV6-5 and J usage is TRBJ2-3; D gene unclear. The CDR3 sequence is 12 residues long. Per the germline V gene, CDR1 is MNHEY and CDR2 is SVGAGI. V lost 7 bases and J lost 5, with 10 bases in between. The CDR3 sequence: CASTQTGDTQYF. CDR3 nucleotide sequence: TGTGCCAGCACCCAAACCGGAGATACGCAGTATTTT.

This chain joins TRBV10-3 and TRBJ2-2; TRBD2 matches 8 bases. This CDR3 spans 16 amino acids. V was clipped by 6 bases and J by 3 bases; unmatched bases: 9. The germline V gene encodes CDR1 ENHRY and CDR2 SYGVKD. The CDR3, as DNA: TGTGCCATCAGGGTTACTAGCGGAAAACACACCGGGGAGCTGTTTTTT. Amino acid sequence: CAIRVTSGKHTGELFF.

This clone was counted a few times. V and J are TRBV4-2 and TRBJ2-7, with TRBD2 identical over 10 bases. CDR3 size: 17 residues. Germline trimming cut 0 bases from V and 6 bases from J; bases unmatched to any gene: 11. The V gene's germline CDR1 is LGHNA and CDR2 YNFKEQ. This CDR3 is CASSQDRLAGAGGEQYF. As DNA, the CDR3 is TGTGCCAGCAGCCAAGATCGGCTAGCGGGAGCCGGGGGCGAGCAGTACTTC.

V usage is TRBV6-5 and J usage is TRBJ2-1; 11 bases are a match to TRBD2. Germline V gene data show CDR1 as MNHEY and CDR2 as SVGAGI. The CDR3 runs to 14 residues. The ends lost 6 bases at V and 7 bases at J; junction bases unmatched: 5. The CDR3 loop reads CASRLAGAANEQFF. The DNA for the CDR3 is TGTGCCAGCAGACTAGCGGGGGCCGCGAATGAGCAGTTCTTC.

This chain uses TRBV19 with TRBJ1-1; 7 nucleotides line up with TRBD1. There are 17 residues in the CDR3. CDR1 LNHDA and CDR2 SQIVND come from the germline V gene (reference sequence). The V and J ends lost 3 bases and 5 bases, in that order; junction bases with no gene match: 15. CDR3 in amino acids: CASSILAQGRVRTEAFF. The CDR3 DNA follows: TGTGCCAGTAGTATTTTAGCACAGGGGCGCGTGAGGACTGAAGCTTTCTTT.

The CDR3 DNA reads TGTGCCAGCAGGGAGCGGGGAGCTAGCACAGATACGCAGTATTTT. This gives the protein CASRERGASTDTQYF. The rearrangement links TRBV27 to TRBJ2-3, with 7 bases matching TRBD2. In germline, CDR1 is MNHEY, CDR2 SMNVEV (reference sequence). This CDR3 contains 15 residues. J lost 0 bases, V lost 6 bases, and 6 bases had no gene match.

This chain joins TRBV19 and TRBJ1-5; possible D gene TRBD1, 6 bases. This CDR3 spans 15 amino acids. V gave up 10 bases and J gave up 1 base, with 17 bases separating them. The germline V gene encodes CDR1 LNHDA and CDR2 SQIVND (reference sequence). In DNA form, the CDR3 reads TGTGCCACCCCAGGGGAAAGCAAAAGCAATCAGCCCCAGCATTTT. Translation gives CATPGESKSNQPQHF.

In DNA, the CDR3 is TGTGCCAGCAGTTACGCACCGACAGGGGATCAGCCCCAGCATTTT. Amino acids: CASSYAPTGDQPQHF. This chain connects TRBV6-5 to TRBJ1-5; the match to TRBD1 covers 8 bases. Germline CDR1 is MNHEY and CDR2 is SVGAGI. The V and J ends lost 2 bases and 5 bases, in that order; junction bases with no gene match: 5. There are 15 residues in the CDR3.

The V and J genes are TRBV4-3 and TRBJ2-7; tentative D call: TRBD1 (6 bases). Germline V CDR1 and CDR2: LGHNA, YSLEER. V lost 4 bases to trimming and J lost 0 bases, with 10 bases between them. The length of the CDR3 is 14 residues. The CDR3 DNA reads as TGCGCCAGCAGCCCAGGGGTAAGCTCCTACGAGCAGTACTTC. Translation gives CASSPGVSSYEQYF.

The CDR3 loop reads CASSPGQSPGYGYTF. The CDR3 coding sequence is TGTGCCAGCAGCCCTGGACAGTCGCCTGGCTATGGCTACACCTTC. The V and J genes are TRBV28 and TRBJ1-2; TRBD1 might be the D (6 bases). CDR3 length equals 15 residues. Germline V CDR1 and CDR2: MDHEN, SYDVKM. The germline V and J ends were trimmed by 6 bases and 4 bases, with 18 bases remaining between them.

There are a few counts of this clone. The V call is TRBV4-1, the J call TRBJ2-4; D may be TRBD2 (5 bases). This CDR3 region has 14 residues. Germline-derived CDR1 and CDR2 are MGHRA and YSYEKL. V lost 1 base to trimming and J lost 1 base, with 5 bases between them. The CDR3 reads CASSQAGAKNIQYF. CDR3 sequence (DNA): TGCGCCAGCAGCCAAGCGGGGGCCAAAAACATTCAGTACTTC.

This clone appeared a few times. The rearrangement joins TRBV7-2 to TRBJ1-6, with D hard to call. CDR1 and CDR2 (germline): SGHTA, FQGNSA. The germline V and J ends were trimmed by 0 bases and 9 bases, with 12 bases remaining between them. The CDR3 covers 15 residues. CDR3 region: CASSLAQVQASPLHF. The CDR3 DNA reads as TGTGCCAGCAGCTTAGCCCAGGTACAAGCTTCACCCCTCCACTTT. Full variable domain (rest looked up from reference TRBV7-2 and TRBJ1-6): GAGVSQSPSNKVTEKGKDVELRCDPISGHTALYWYRQSLGQGLEFLIYFQGNSAPDKSGLPSDRFSAERTGGSVSTLTIQRTQQEDSAVYLCASSLAQVQASPLHFGNGTRLTVT.

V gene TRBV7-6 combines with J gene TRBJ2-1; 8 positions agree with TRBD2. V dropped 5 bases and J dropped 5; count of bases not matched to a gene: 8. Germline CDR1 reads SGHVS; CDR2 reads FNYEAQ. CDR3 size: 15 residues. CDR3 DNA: TGTGCCAGCAGCCGCCGGGAGGGGGAGAACAATGAGCAGTTCTTC. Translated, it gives CASSRREGENNEQFF.

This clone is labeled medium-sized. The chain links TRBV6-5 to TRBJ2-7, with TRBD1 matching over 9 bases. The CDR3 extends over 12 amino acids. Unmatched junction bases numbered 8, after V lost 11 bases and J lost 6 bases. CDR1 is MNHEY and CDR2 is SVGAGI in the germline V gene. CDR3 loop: CAGRTGAGEQYF. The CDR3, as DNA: TGTGCCGGACGGACAGGGGCGGGCGAGCAGTACTTC.

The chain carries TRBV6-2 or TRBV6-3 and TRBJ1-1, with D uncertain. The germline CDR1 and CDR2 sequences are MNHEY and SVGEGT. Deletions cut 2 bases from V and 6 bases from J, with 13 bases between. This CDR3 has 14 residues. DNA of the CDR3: TGTGCCAGCAGTTACACCGGTACAACTCCTGAAGCTTTCTTT. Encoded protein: CASSYTGTTPEAFF.

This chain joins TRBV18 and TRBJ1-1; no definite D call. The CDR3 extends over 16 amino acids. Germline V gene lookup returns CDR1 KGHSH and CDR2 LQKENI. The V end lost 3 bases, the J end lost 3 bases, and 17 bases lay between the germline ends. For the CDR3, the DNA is TGTGCCAGCTCACCGCGGGTAAATGGGCAATACACTGAAGCTTTCTTT. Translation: CASSPRVNGQYTEAFF.

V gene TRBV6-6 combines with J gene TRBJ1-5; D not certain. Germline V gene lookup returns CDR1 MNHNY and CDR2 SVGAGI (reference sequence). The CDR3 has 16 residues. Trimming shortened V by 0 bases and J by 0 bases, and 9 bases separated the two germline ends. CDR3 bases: TGTGCCAGCAGTTACTCGATGGCGGGTAGCAATCAGCCCCAGCATTTT. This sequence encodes CASSYSMAGSNQPQHF.

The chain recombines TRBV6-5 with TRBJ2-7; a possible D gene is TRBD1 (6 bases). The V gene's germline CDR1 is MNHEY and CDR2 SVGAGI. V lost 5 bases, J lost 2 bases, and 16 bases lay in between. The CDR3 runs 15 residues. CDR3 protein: CASSPQIRQAYEQYF. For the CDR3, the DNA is TGTGCCAGCAGTCCTCAAATAAGACAGGCCTACGAGCAGTACTTC.

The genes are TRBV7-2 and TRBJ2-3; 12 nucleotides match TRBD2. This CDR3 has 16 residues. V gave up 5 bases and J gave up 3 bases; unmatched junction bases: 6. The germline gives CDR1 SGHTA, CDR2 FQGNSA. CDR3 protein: CASSPTSGGMTDTQYF. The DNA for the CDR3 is TGTGCCAGCAGCCCGACTAGCGGGGGAATGACAGATACGCAGTATTTT.

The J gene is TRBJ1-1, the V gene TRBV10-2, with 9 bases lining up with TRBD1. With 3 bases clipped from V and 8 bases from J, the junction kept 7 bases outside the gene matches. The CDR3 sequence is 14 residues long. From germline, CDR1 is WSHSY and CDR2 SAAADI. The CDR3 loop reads CASSENRGLQEAFF. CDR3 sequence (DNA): TGCGCCAGCAGTGAAAACAGGGGGCTACAAGAAGCTTTCTTT.

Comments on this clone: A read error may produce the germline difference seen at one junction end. CDR3 nucleotides: TGCGCCAGCAGCCAAGACGTAGAGGGGGGGCTGTTTTTT. This encodes CASSQDVEGGLFF. V gene TRBV4-3 combines with J gene TRBJ2-2, with D possibly called TRBD1 or TRBD2 (6 bases each). Germline CDR1 LGHNA, CDR2 YSLEER. The length of the CDR3 is 13 residues.

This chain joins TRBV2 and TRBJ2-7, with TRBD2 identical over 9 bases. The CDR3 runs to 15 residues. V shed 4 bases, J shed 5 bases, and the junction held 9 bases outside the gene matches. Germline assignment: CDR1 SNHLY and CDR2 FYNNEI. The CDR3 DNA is TGTGCCAGCAGTGCGGTAGCGGGAGTGGTCGACGAGCAGTACTTC. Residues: CASSAVAGVVDEQYF.

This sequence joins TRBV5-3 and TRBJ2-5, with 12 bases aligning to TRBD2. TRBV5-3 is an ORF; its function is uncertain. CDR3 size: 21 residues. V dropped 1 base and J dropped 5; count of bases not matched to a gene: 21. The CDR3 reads CARSLILPTVGRLAGEETQYF. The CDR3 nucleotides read TGTGCCAGAAGCTTGATTTTGCCAACTGTTGGGAGACTAGCGGGAGAGGAGACCCAGTACTTC.

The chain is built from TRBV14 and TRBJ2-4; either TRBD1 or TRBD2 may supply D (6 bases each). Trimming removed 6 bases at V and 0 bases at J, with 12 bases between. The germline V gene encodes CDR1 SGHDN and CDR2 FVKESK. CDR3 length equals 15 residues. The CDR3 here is CASSPGALAKNIQYF. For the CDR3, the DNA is TGTGCCAGCAGTCCGGGGGCCCTAGCCAAAAACATTCAGTACTTC.